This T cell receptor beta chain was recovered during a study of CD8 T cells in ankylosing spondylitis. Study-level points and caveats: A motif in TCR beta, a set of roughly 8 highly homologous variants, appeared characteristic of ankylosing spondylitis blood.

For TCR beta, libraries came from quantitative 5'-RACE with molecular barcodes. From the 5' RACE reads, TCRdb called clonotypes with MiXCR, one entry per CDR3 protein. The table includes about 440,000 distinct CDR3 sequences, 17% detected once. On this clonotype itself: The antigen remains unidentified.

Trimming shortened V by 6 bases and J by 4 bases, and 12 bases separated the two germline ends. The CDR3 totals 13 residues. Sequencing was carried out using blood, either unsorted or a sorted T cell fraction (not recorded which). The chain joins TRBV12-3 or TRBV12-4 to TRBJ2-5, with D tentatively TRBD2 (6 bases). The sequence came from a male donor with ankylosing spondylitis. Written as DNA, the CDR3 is TGTGCCAGCAGCAGAGACGGGGGAGAGACCCAGTACTTC. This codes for CASSRDGGETQYF.